Below, one T cell receptor beta chain is given with its context. Antigen specificity is unknown. This record belongs to a study of T cell repertoires in cytomegalovirus infection. TCRdb re-called the reads with MiXCR, one entry per CDR3 protein. The repertoire consists of approximately 750,000 distinct CDR3 sequences, with 35% occurring once and the leading ten covering 2.5% to 3.5%. Study-wide points: Predominance within the ex vivo response was attributable to HLA-C-restricted CMV-specific TCR beta clonotypes. There were carriers of CMV plus the relevant HLA, and cumulative public TCR beta family frequency identified them.

Trimming shortened V by 7 bases and J by 8 bases, and 12 bases separated the two germline ends. The germline CDR1 and CDR2 sequences are MDHEN and SYDVKM. This CDR3 contains 13 residues. The V call is TRBV28, the J call TRBJ1-6; possible D gene TRBD1, 5 bases. The TCR was taken from a human donor in good health (CMV status not recorded). Some clones in this sample may be carry-over from other donors' samples. Sequenced input: PBMCs. The CDR3 region is CASTTAPYSPLHF. The CDR3 DNA is TGTGCCAGCACGACAGCTCCCTATTCACCCCTCCACTTT. The whole variable domain, filled in from reference TRBV28 and TRBJ1-6, reads DVKVTQSSRYLVKRTGEKVFLECVQDMDHENMFWYRQDPGLGLRLIYFSYDVKMKEKGDIPEGYSVSREKKERFSLILESASTNQTSMYLCASTTAPYSPLHFGNGTRLTVT.